The 18 T cell receptor beta chains listed next were all sequenced from one sample in a study of blood T cells in healthy people across ages. The use of a sample-barcoded 5' primer and a J-beta primer mix characterized a second PCR of roughly 6 to 11 cycles. A single record per CDR3 protein comes from TCRdb applying MiXCR to the 5' RACE reads. This sample has 450,000 to 650,000 distinct CDR3 sequences, with under 30% found just once. Separately, the same data were catalogued under a study of T cells of mothers and their children.

The sample taken for sequencing was blood. These receptors were taken from a boy aged 10-17 years in good health.

With regard to this clonotype: The junction and the germline gene differ at one end; a read error may be behind it. The chain has TRBV13 and TRBJ2-5; the D gene could be TRBD1 or TRBD2 (5 bases each). Germline CDR1 is PRHDT and CDR2 is FYEKMQ (reference sequence). This CDR3 is 14 amino acids long. CDR3 sequence reads: CTSSLGVRQETQYF. In DNA, the CDR3 is TGTACCAGCAGCTTGGGGGTGAGGCAAGAGACCCAGTACTTC.

This clonotype came up a few times. CDR3 amino acids: CASSLSVLDNQPQHF. The CDR3 bases are TGTGCCAGCAGCCTATCGGTTCTTGACAATCAGCCCCAGCATTTT. The chain uses TRBV28 and TRBJ1-5; D is uncertain. In germline, CDR1 is MDHEN, CDR2 SYDVKM. V gave up 6 bases and J gave up 3 bases, with 15 bases separating them. The CDR3 has 15 amino acids.

The chain employs TRBV10-3 and TRBJ1-2, with 7 bases lining up with TRBD1. V dropped 3 bases and J dropped 3; count of bases not matched to a gene: 7. Germline lookup yields CDR1 ENHRY and CDR2 SYGVKD. The CDR3 covers 15 residues. CDR3 nucleotide sequence: TGTGCCATCAGTGACTCGGACAGGCGACACTATGGCTACACCTTC. Protein product: CAISDSDRRHYGYTF.

The chain employs TRBV5-6 and TRBJ2-7; D is perhaps TRBD1 (7 bases). Trimming shortened V by 6 bases and J by 0 bases, and 16 bases separated the two germline ends. The CDR3 is made up of 15 amino acids. Germline lookup yields CDR1 SGHDT and CDR2 YYEEEE. The CDR3 DNA is TGTGCCAGCATCCTCTCAGGGGGGCGCTCCTACGAGCAGTACTTC. It is translated as CASILSGGRSYEQYF. Together with reference TRBV5-6 and TRBJ2-7, the CDR3 gives the full variable domain: DAGVTQSPTHLIKTRGQQVTLRCSPKSGHDTVSWYQQALGQGPQFIFQYYEEEERQRGNFPDRFSGHQFPNYSSELNVNALLLGDSALYLCASILSGGRSYEQYFGPGTRLTVT.

This sequence joins TRBV7-9 and TRBJ2-3; a weak D match, TRBD2 (5 bases). The CDR3 contains 15 residues. The V gene's germline CDR1 is SEHNR and CDR2 FQNEAQ (reference sequence). Between the trimmed V and J ends, which lost 5 bases and 6 bases, there was a span of 18 bases. CDR3 DNA sequence: TGTGCCAGCAGCCCCCGGGAAGACATCTACGATACGCAGTATTTT. This codes for CASSPREDIYDTQYF.

The rearrangement joins TRBV12-3 or TRBV12-4 to TRBJ2-4; D remains unclear. This CDR3 comprises 13 residues. V lost 6 bases and J 7 bases, leaving 13 bases between the germline ends. CDR3 residues: CASRNDVDNIQYF. The CDR3 DNA follows: TGTGCCAGCAGAAACGACGTGGATAACATTCAGTACTTC.

The V gene is TRBV2, the J gene TRBJ2-5; TRBD1 agrees at 11 bases. The ends lost 6 bases at V and 3 bases at J; junction bases unmatched: 9. The length of the CDR3 is 16 residues. CDR1 is SNHLY and CDR2 is FYNNEI in the germline V gene. Written as DNA, the CDR3 is TGTGCCAGCAGGCCCGGGACAGGGGGTTCAGAAGAGACCCAGTACTTC. Translating gives CASRPGTGGSEETQYF.

The CDR3 bases are TGCAGTGCTTTCCCTAGCGGGAACTACAATGAGCAGTTCTTC. Residues: CSAFPSGNYNEQFF. The V and J genes are TRBV20-1 and TRBJ2-1; 9 nucleotides match TRBD2. In germline, CDR1 is DFQATT, CDR2 SNEGSKA (reference sequence). This CDR3 has 14 amino acids. With V trimmed by 5 bases and J by 3 bases, 5 bases remained unmatched.

This clonotype was observed a few times. A read error may produce the germline difference seen at one junction end. The chain combines TRBV7-7 with TRBJ2-5; 9 positions agree with TRBD2. This CDR3 region has 15 residues. Germline-derived CDR1 and CDR2 are SSHAT and FNYEAQ (reference sequence). CDR3 amino acids: CASSLAGDLSETQYF. The CDR3 nucleotides are TGTGCTAGCAGCTTAGCGGGGGACCTAAGCGAGACCCAGTACTTC.

The rearrangement joins TRBV7-8 to TRBJ2-1; no clear D. Germline-derived CDR1 and CDR2 are SGHVS and FQNEAQ. The CDR3 has 15 residues. The ends were cut back, 5 bases at V and 5 bases at J, with 16 bases in the middle. The CDR3 loop reads CASSLQWGTDNEQFF. DNA of the CDR3: TGTGCCAGCAGCCTACAGTGGGGTACGGACAATGAGCAGTTCTTC.

This clonotype showed up just a few times. The chain has TRBV5-1 and TRBJ2-4; D unresolved. CDR1 SGHRS and CDR2 YFSETQ come from the germline V gene. The CDR3 runs 17 residues. V dropped 0 bases and J dropped 0 bases, with 13 bases sitting between them. In DNA form, the CDR3 reads TGCGCCAGCAGCTTGGAACCGATTACGATAGCCAAAAACATTCAGTACTTC. This encodes CASSLEPITIAKNIQYF.

There are a few counts of this clonotype. The chain employs TRBV12-3 or TRBV12-4 and TRBJ2-1, with 12 bases that match TRBD2. CDR3 length equals 18 residues. V was pared by 5 bases and J by 5 bases, with 13 bases of the junction left unmatched. As DNA, the CDR3 is TGTGCCAGCAGTCCGAACCTAAAGACTAGCGGGAGCCACAATGAGCAGTTCTTC. Protein product: CASSPNLKTSGSHNEQFF.

A few counts support this clonotype. The rearrangement uses TRBV24-1 and TRBJ2-5, with 9 bases fitting TRBD2. The germline gives CDR1 KGHDR, CDR2 SFDVKD. Trimming took 9 bases from V and 3 from J; bases not matched to a gene: 7. This CDR3 is built from 14 residues. DNA for the CDR3: TGTGCCACCGGCCTTAGCGGGGGTGAAGAGACCCAGTACTTC. It yields the protein CATGLSGGEETQYF.

This clonotype was counted only a few times. This chain connects TRBV20-1 to TRBJ2-1; 7 nucleotides match TRBD2. The CDR3 is 15 amino acids. With 1 base clipped from V and 2 bases from J, the junction kept 5 bases outside the gene matches. In germline, CDR1 is DFQATT, CDR2 SNEGSKA (reference sequence). The CDR3 loop reads CSARAWDYPYNEQFF. The CDR3 nucleotides are TGCAGTGCTAGAGCCTGGGACTACCCCTACAATGAGCAGTTCTTC.

The chain uses TRBV12-3 or TRBV12-4 and TRBJ1-1; no clear D. Trimming stripped 5 bases from V and 7 bases from J, with 11 bases between. This CDR3 has 12 residues. The CDR3 loop reads CASSIQTVEAFF. Written as DNA, the CDR3 is TGTGCCAGCAGTATACAAACAGTTGAAGCTTTCTTT.

V usage is TRBV15 and J usage is TRBJ2-7; the D is unclear. The CDR3 sequence is 16 residues long. Germline CDR1 and CDR2: LNHNV and YYDKDF (reference sequence). The V end lost 0 bases, the J end lost 0 bases, and 12 bases lay between the germline ends. DNA for the CDR3: TGTGCCACCAGCAGAGATCTGGGGTTAAACTCCTACGAGCAGTACTTC. Its translation is CATSRDLGLNSYEQYF.

The CDR3 nucleotides are TGTGCCAGCAGGCCTACTAGACAGGGAGGCTCTGGAAACACCATATATTTT. Protein sequence: CASRPTRQGGSGNTIYF. The chain couples TRBV6-6 to TRBJ1-3, with 7 bases matching TRBD1. The CDR3 runs 17 residues. Trimming at V came to 6 bases and at J to 0 bases, leaving 11 bases not matched to a gene. Germline values: CDR1 MNHNY, CDR2 SVGAGI (reference sequence).

The rearrangement links TRBV5-1 to TRBJ2-5; TRBD1 matches at 9 bases. CDR3 length equals 15 residues. Germline lookup yields CDR1 SGHRS and CDR2 YFSETQ. Trimming took 1 base from V and 2 from J; bases not matched to a gene: 3. Here the CDR3 reads CASSLYRGQQETQYF. CDR3 DNA sequence: TGCGCCAGCAGCTTGTACAGGGGGCAACAAGAGACCCAGTACTTC.